This TCR beta chain was retrieved from a study of T cell repertoires in cytomegalovirus infection. Study at large: Matching HLA type, along with CMV infection, was indicated by public TCR beta signatures.

Study results and limitations: CMV carriers having the relevant HLA were flagged by cumulative public TCR beta family frequency. Across the ex vivo response, the dominant clonotypes were HLA-C-restricted CMV-specific TCR beta clonotypes.

TCRdb analysed the reads with MiXCR anew, one entry per CDR3 protein. The profile covers approximately 150,000 distinct CDR3 sequences, with roughly 17% appearing a single time and roughly a sixth taken by the ten largest. The CDR3 consists of 16 residues. Trimming pared 0 bases from V and 4 bases from J, leaving 13 bases between. CDR1 is MNHEY, CDR2 SVGEGT, per germline. As regards this clonotype: Its specificity is unknown.

The V gene is TRBV6-2 or TRBV6-3, the J gene TRBJ2-1; D might be TRBD1 (6 bases). Sequencing was done on a sample of CD8+ T cells from PBMCs. The origin of this receptor is a human donor in good health (CMV status not recorded). Some clones in this sample may be carry-over from other donors' samples. The CDR3 loop is CASSYSRQGPYNEQFF. CDR3 sequence (DNA): TGTGCCAGCAGTTACTCCAGGCAGGGGCCGTACAATGAGCAGTTCTTC.